The rows below give T cell receptor beta chains drawn from one sample of a study of spatial heterogeneity in lung cancer. TCRdb reanalysed the 5' RACE reads using MiXCR and keeps one entry per CDR3 protein. The sample lists roughly 120,000 distinct CDR3 sequences; approximately 10% were seen once. Sequenced here: PBMCs, sampled at follow-up. These receptors originate from a female donor with early-stage non-small cell lung cancer. Each CDR3 is given with its conserved first and last residue.

TRBV6-5,TRBJ2-1,CASSRTARDEQFF
TRBV6-2/TRBV6-3,TRBJ2-3,CASSTPTTSARDTQYF
TRBV24-1,TRBJ2-5,CATSLSGAEETQYF
TRBV27,TRBJ1-4,CASSLWGQMSTNEKLFF
TRBV28,TRBJ1-2,CASSLPSSWGYTF
TRBV24-1,TRBJ2-3,CATSESGLAGTDTQYF
TRBV29-1,TRBJ1-4,CSAGAGTNEKLFF
TRBV6-5,TRBJ2-1,CASSPDRSSYNEQFF
TRBV3-1,TRBJ1-5,CASSYGDNQPQHF
TRBV20-1,TRBJ2-5,CSARDLSGQETQYF
TRBV24-1,TRBJ1-4,CATSDHGTGSEKLFF
TRBV11-2,TRBJ1-4,CASSRYRGTNEKLFF
TRBV7-9,TRBJ1-2,CASSLEHWGSDGYTF
TRBV20-1,TRBJ2-5,CSASVQGKSETQYF
TRBV19,TRBJ1-5,CASMAYSNQPQHF
TRBV24-1,TRBJ1-5,CATSAGGGNQPQHF
TRBV4-1,TRBJ1-2,CASSQVLPGPDGYTF
TRBV28,TRBJ1-1,CASSLSGGLGGTEAFF
TRBV2,TRBJ2-5,CASLSFRGAQYF
TRBV28,TRBJ2-5,CASSSRGTSGKETQYF
TRBV9,TRBJ1-2,CASSVMGPNGYTF
TRBV20-1,TRBJ2-3,CSARGMGTDTQYF
TRBV12-5,TRBJ1-1,CASGLRRTEAFF
TRBV5-1,TRBJ2-6,CASSSPDRGSGANVLTF
TRBV4-2,TRBJ1-2,CASSQVIGQNYGYTF
TRBV5-1,TRBJ2-2,CASSLARDSNTGELFF
TRBV4-2,TRBJ1-1,CASSQVRGNTEAFF
TRBV7-2,TRBJ1-2,CASSLQPGSYGYTF
TRBV30,TRBJ1-3,CAWGQGTSGNTIYF
TRBV4-2,TRBJ2-1,CASSQDRGPSYNEQFF
TRBV5-1,TRBJ1-3,CASSLGQGNRAGNTIYF
TRBV10-3,TRBJ2-1,CAIKAGEGNNEQFF
TRBV5-1,TRBJ2-5,CASSSRGGETQYF
TRBV18,TRBJ2-5,CASSSWDRVQETQYF
TRBV14,TRBJ2-1,CASSQDLPGIRFF
TRBV6-1,TRBJ1-6,CASSAGRYNSPLHF